The 20 T cell receptor beta chains in this list originate from one sample, sequenced in a study of blood T cell repertoires in COVID-19. Data came from immunoSEQ multiplex PCR; TCRdb stores just in-frame clones and leaves some out. Of 500,000 or so clones in the sample, approximately 90% were seen once. Source material: PBMCs or T cells enriched from blood (not recorded which). Receptor source: a woman younger than 30 who had recovered from COVID-19.

The CDR3 is CASSWAGLVQETQYF. The CDR3 DNA reads as TGTGCCAGCAGCTGGGCGGGACTGGTGCAAGAGACCCAGTACTTC. The gene calls are TRBV13 and TRBJ2-5; maybe TRBD2 (6 bases). Trimming removed 4 bases at V and 2 bases at J, with 14 bases between. Germline V CDR1 and CDR2: PRHDT, FYEKMQ (reference sequence). This CDR3 is 15 amino acids long.

The chain joins TRBV5-1 to TRBJ2-6; D is undetermined. The CDR3 has 16 amino acids. Germline V gene data show CDR1 as SGHRS and CDR2 as YFSETQ. V shed 2 bases and J shed 0 bases, with 9 bases lying between them. In DNA, the CDR3 is TGCGCCAGCAGCTTTTTAGCTAGCTCTGGGGCCAACGTCCTGACTTTC. Protein sequence: CASSFLASSGANVLTF.

With respect to this clone: The same CDR3 arises from other DNA sequences in this sample as well. The V call is TRBV2, the J call TRBJ1-5; the match to TRBD1 covers 10 bases. The CDR3 sequence is 13 residues long. The germline CDR1 and CDR2 sequences are SNHLY and FYNNEI. With V trimmed by 6 bases and J by 5 bases, 1 base remained unmatched. The CDR3 DNA sequence: TGTGCCAGCAGCGGACAGGGGGATCAGCCCCAGCATTTT. This sequence encodes CASSGQGDQPQHF.

The chain carries TRBV29-1 and TRBJ1-2; D remains ambiguous. CDR1 and CDR2 from the germline V gene are SQVTM and ANQGSEA. V was shortened by 6 bases and J by 5 bases, with 10 bases between the two germline ends. The CDR3 totals 11 residues. As DNA, the CDR3 is TGCAGCGTCCTCAGCGATTATGGCTACACCTTC. Its protein product is CSVLSDYGYTF.

The chain links TRBV5-1 to TRBJ1-1, with a tentative D call TRBD1 (6 bases). Germline assignment: CDR1 SGHRS and CDR2 YFSETQ. Trimming took off 4 bases at V and 2 bases at J, with 12 bases between the two ends. This CDR3 has 14 residues. CDR3 sequence: CASSHGQTNTEAFF. The CDR3 coding sequence is TGCGCCAGCAGCCACGGACAGACAAACACTGAAGCTTTCTTT.

V gene TRBV30 combines with J gene TRBJ1-5, with D unresolved. Germline V gives CDR1 GTSNPN, CDR2 SVGIG (reference sequence). The CDR3 is made up of 13 amino acids. V lost 7 bases and J lost 6, with 16 bases in between. The CDR3 region is CASQLKGGQPQHF. The CDR3 DNA reads as TGTGCCTCCCAACTCAAGGGAGGTCAGCCCCAGCATTTT.

V usage is TRBV5-4 and J usage is TRBJ2-5; 8 bases agree with TRBD2. The CDR3 covers 15 residues. Per germline, CDR1 SGHNT and CDR2 YYREEE (reference sequence). V trimming: 3 bases; J trimming: 5 bases; junction bases outside the gene matches: 9. The DNA of the CDR3 is TGTGCCAGCAGCTCACAAAACGGGGGGGACGAGACCCAGTACTTC. Translated: CASSSQNGGDETQYF. Based on the CDR3 plus reference TRBV5-4 and TRBJ2-5, the full variable domain is ETGVTQSPTHLIKTRGQQVTLRCSSQSGHNTVSWYQQALGQGPQFIFQYYREEENGRGNFPPRFSGLQFPNYSSELNVNALELDDSALYLCASSSQNGGDETQYFGPGTRLLVL.

This chain links TRBV11-3 with TRBJ2-1, with 8 bases that match TRBD1. CDR1 and CDR2 (germline): SGHNT, YENEEA. Losses at the gene ends were 4 bases for V and 5 bases for J; bases not matched to a gene: 4. CDR3 length equals 14 residues. CDR3 bases: TGTGCCAGCAGCTCCTGGGACAGGAACAATGAGCAGTTCTTC. Its translation is CASSSWDRNNEQFF.

This clone appeared a single time. V and J are TRBV6-5 and TRBJ1-2; D gene uncertain. V shed 10 bases and J shed 6 bases, with 18 bases lying between them. The germline V gene encodes CDR1 MNHEY and CDR2 SVGAGI. The CDR3 length is 13 residues. The CDR3 region is CATWRVGSDGYTF. For the CDR3, the DNA is TGTGCCACCTGGAGGGTCGGTAGCGATGGCTACACCTTC.

The chain employs TRBV28 and TRBJ2-2; 8 positions match TRBD2. There are 14 residues in the CDR3. Germline loops: CDR1 MDHEN, CDR2 SYDVKM. The CDR3 sequence is CATGGVPRTGELFF. The DNA of the CDR3 is TGTGCGACGGGAGGGGTACCGAGAACCGGGGAGCTGTTTTTT.

The chain uses TRBV2 and TRBJ2-3; perhaps TRBD1 as D (6 bases). Germline CDR1 reads SNHLY; CDR2 reads FYNNEI. This CDR3 spans 12 amino acids. The V end lost 10 bases, the J end lost 4 bases, and 12 bases lay between the germline ends. The CDR3 DNA reads TGTGCCAACGATCAGGGGTCAGATACGCAGTATTTT. Translating it yields CANDQGSDTQYF.

The chain employs TRBV28 and TRBJ1-1; D is possibly TRBD1 (6 bases). The CDR3 consists of 13 residues. V was trimmed by 6 bases and J by 2 bases, leaving 10 bases between them. CDR1 and CDR2 from the germline V gene are MDHEN and SYDVKM. CDR3 DNA: TGTGCCAGCAGCTCAGGGGTCAACACTGAAGCTTTCTTT. Translation gives CASSSGVNTEAFF.

This chain connects TRBV5-6 to TRBJ1-2; no firm D call. The CDR3 has 13 amino acids. Germline CDR1 and CDR2: SGHDT and YYEEEE. Between the trimmed V and J ends, which lost 7 bases and 2 bases, there was a span of 12 bases. The CDR3 nucleotides read TGTGCCAGCTCTGCGGAGGGAAACTATGGCTACACCTTC. This translates into CASSAEGNYGYTF.

The chain uses TRBV7-2 and TRBJ1-2; D may be TRBD1 (5 bases). This CDR3 comprises 16 residues. Germline lookup yields CDR1 SGHTA and CDR2 FQGNSA. Trimming pared 5 bases from V and 8 bases from J, leaving 24 bases between. The CDR3 sequence is CASSPQVGRGEEGYTF. The DNA for the CDR3 is TGTGCCAGCAGCCCGCAAGTGGGACGGGGGGAAGAGGGCTACACCTTC.

The CDR3 bases are TGTGCCAGCAGCCACTCCGGTGGTGCGGGCGAGCAGTACTTC. Amino acids: CASSHSGGAGEQYF. The chain uses TRBV7-9 and TRBJ2-7, with D possibly being TRBD2 (5 bases). Trimming pared 5 bases from V and 6 bases from J, leaving 17 bases between. Germline-derived CDR1 and CDR2 are SEHNR and FQNEAQ (reference sequence). The CDR3 loop spans 14 amino acids.

The rearrangement links TRBV25-1 to TRBJ2-2; D not resolved. The CDR3 has 14 amino acids. Germline lookup yields CDR1 MGHDK and CDR2 SYGVNS. V lost 2 bases and J 4 bases, leaving 8 bases between the germline ends. CDR3 residues: CASSELVGTGELFF. The CDR3 DNA sequence: TGTGCCAGCAGTGAACTAGTAGGCACCGGGGAGCTGTTTTTT.

CDR3 bases: TGTGCCACCCGGGACAGCTACCTTGAAGCTTTCTTT. Translation gives CATRDSYLEAFF. The rearrangement joins TRBV30 to TRBJ1-1; TRBD1 matches 7 bases. The CDR3 runs to 12 residues. V lost 8 bases and J lost 7; bases outside the gene matches: 10. Looked up from germline, CDR1 is GTSNPN and CDR2 is SVGIG (reference sequence). Full variable domain (rest looked up from reference TRBV30 and TRBJ1-1): SQTIHQWPATLVQPVGSPLSLECTVEGTSNPNLYWYRQAAGRGLQLLFYSVGIGQISSEVPQNLSASRPQDRQFILSSKKLLLSDSGFYLCATRDSYLEAFFGQGTRLTVV.

The CDR3 DNA is TGTGCCAGCAGTGCGGAGGGCCCCTCCTACGAGCAGTACTTC. The encoded protein is CASSAEGPSYEQYF. The J gene is TRBJ2-7, the V gene TRBV27; D is perhaps TRBD2 (6 bases). V dropped 5 bases and J dropped 0 bases, with 11 bases sitting between them. The CDR3 is 14 amino acids. The germline V gene has CDR1 MNHEY and CDR2 SMNVEV (reference sequence).

This chain links TRBV12-5 with TRBJ1-5; 7 bases line up with TRBD1. This CDR3 has 14 amino acids. Germline CDR1 LGHNT, CDR2 FRNRAP. The trim removed 9 bases at V and 7 bases at J, leaving 12 bases unmatched. The CDR3 bases are TGTGCTAGAGAGCCCGGGACAGTGGTACAGCCCCAGCATTTT. As protein: CAREPGTVVQPQHF.

This clone was found once. The chain combines TRBV2 with TRBJ2-3; TRBD1 agrees at 7 bases. Germline assignment: CDR1 SNHLY and CDR2 FYNNEI. V lost 10 bases, J lost 0 bases, and 7 bases stayed unmatched. This CDR3 spans 14 amino acids. CDR3 amino acids: CATSRQGSTDTQYF. The CDR3 region has the DNA TGTGCCACCTCAAGACAGGGAAGCACAGATACGCAGTATTTT.